The 9 T cell receptor beta chains below were found in one sample sequenced in a study of T cell responses to AZD1222 COVID-19 vaccine. Profiled with immunoSEQ multiplex PCR; TCRdb holds only in-frame clones, not every one. In the table there are some 86,000 clones, around 81% of which are singletons. Sequencing used peripheral blood, obtained on day 0 of AZD1222 vaccination. These receptors originate from an adult in good health.

The rearrangement uses TRBV20-1 and TRBJ2-7, with D unresolved. CDR3 length equals 11 residues. Germline V gene lookup returns CDR1 DFQATT and CDR2 SNEGSKA (reference sequence). With 6 bases removed from V and 1 base from J, the gap between germline ends came to 7 bases. In nucleotides, the CDR3 is TGCAGTGCCAAACCTTCCTACGAGCAGTACTTC. Encoded protein: CSAKPSYEQYF.

The chain carries TRBV4-1 and TRBJ1-3; D gene uncertain. Trimming removed 5 bases at V and 4 bases at J, with 12 bases between. This CDR3 spans 14 amino acids. CDR1 and CDR2 from the germline V gene are MGHRA and YSYEKL. The chain's CDR3 is CASSKNLVGNTIYF. The CDR3, as DNA: TGCGCCAGCAGCAAAAATCTCGTAGGAAACACCATATATTTT.

The J gene is TRBJ1-6, the V gene TRBV5-6; a weak D match, TRBD1 (5 bases). CDR1 is SGHDT, CDR2 YYEEEE, per germline. The CDR3 is made up of 14 amino acids. Trimming took off 2 bases at V and 8 bases at J, with 11 bases between the two ends. The CDR3 sequence: CASSLGDRYSPLHF. CDR3 DNA: TGTGCCAGCAGCTTAGGAGACAGATATTCACCCCTCCACTTT.

This clone has at least ten counts. V gene TRBV7-9 combines with J gene TRBJ2-1; tentative D call: TRBD1 (6 bases). This CDR3 spans 15 amino acids. Germline lookup yields CDR1 SEHNR and CDR2 FQNEAQ (reference sequence). V lost 5 bases and J 6 bases, leaving 17 bases between the germline ends. This CDR3 is CASSPPGTLGNEQFF. The CDR3 DNA is TGTGCCAGCAGCCCCCCCGGGACACTGGGCAATGAGCAGTTCTTC.

The rearrangement links TRBV19 to TRBJ1-2, with a possible D match to TRBD1 (6 bases). V gave up 6 bases and J gave up 0 bases, with 14 bases separating them. In germline, CDR1 is LNHDA, CDR2 SQIVND (reference sequence). The length of the CDR3 is 15 residues. The CDR3 sequence is CASRSGVGANYGYTF. In DNA, the CDR3 is TGTGCCAGTAGATCAGGGGTCGGAGCTAACTATGGCTACACCTTC.

The chain is built from TRBV20-1 and TRBJ2-1; D gene ambiguous. In germline, CDR1 is DFQATT, CDR2 SNEGSKA (reference sequence). The CDR3 length is 11 residues. Trimming shortened V by 3 bases and J by 5 bases, and 5 bases separated the two germline ends. The CDR3: CSASADNEQFF. DNA for the CDR3: TGCAGTGCTAGTGCGGACAATGAGCAGTTCTTC.

J is TRBJ2-3 and V is TRBV19; maybe TRBD1 (6 bases). This CDR3 has 13 residues. V was shortened by 3 bases and J by 3 bases, with 7 bases between the two germline ends. Per germline, CDR1 LNHDA and CDR2 SQIVND (reference sequence). CDR3: CASSMRGTDTQYF. The CDR3 DNA reads as TGTGCCAGTAGTATGAGGGGGACAGATACGCAGTATTTT. The entire variable domain, with the rest obtained from reference TRBV19 and TRBJ2-3, is as follows: DGGITQSPKYLFRKEGQNVTLSCEQNLNHDAMYWYRQDPGQGLRLIYYSQIVNDFQKGDIAEGYSVSREKKESFPLTVTSAQKNPTAFYLCASSMRGTDTQYFGPGTRLTVL.

The rearrangement joins TRBV6-5 to TRBJ2-3, with 9 bases lining up with TRBD1. The CDR3 length is 12 residues. Germline loops: CDR1 MNHEY, CDR2 SVGAGI. The ends lost 6 bases at V and 12 bases at J; junction bases unmatched: 7. The DNA for the CDR3 is TGTGCCAGCAGACAGGACAGGGGTTTTCAGTATTTT. It encodes CASRQDRGFQYF.

The chain has TRBV19 and TRBJ1-1, with D possibly being TRBD1 (5 bases). The germline V and J ends were trimmed by 1 base and 1 base, with 7 bases remaining between them. Germline CDR1 is LNHDA and CDR2 is SQIVND (reference sequence). The CDR3 length is 14 residues. The DNA for the CDR3 is TGTGCCAGTAGTATAGGCGGGGGGAACACTGAAGCTTTCTTT. Encoded protein: CASSIGGGNTEAFF.